These 6 T cell receptor beta chains were all obtained from the same sample, sequenced in a study of blood T cell repertoires in COVID-19. Assay used: immunoSEQ multiplex PCR; TCRdb lists only in-frame clones, some missing. The sample lists tens of thousands of clones, around four fifths occurring once. The specimen was peripheral blood. The source is a woman in her sixties or seventies with active or convalescent COVID-19.

The chain combines TRBV2 with TRBJ1-1; the D is unclear. V was cut by 7 bases and J by 0 bases, with 9 bases left in between. Germline CDR1 reads SNHLY; CDR2 reads FYNNEI. This CDR3 has 13 amino acids. The CDR3 here is CASNLRLNTEAFF. In nucleotides, the CDR3 is TGTGCCAGCAACCTCAGGTTGAACACTGAAGCTTTCTTT.

This chain uses TRBV21-1 with TRBJ1-1; the table's TRBD1 call for D was not verified on the DNA. TRBV21-1 is given as a pseudogene. CDR3 length equals 18 residues. The CDR3 bases are TGTGCCAGCAGCCACAGACAGGGGGCGGAGGCGATGAACACTGAAGCTTTCTTT. This translates into CASSHRQGAEAMNTEAFF.

This clone was picked up a small number of times. V usage is TRBV9 and J usage is TRBJ1-2; D gene unclear. The V gene's germline CDR1 is SGDLS and CDR2 YYNGEE. V lost 4 bases to trimming and J lost 5 bases, with 9 bases between them. This CDR3 is built from 12 residues. CDR3 loop: CASSTARYGYTF. CDR3 DNA sequence: TGTGCCAGCAGCACCGCGAGGTATGGCTACACCTTC. The variable domain in full, completed from reference TRBV9 and TRBJ1-2, reads DSGVTQTPKHLITATGQRVTLRCSPRSGDLSVYWYQQSLDQGLQFLIQYYNGEERAKGNILERFSAQQFPDLHSELNLSSLELGDSALYFCASSTARYGYTFGSGTRLTVV.

The genes are TRBV15 and TRBJ2-4; TRBD1 agrees at 8 bases. J gave up 5 bases and V 2 bases, and 5 bases lay outside the gene matches. The CDR3 length is 15 residues. Germline V CDR1 and CDR2: LNHNV, YYDKDF (reference sequence). CDR3 sequence reads: CATSRLTGQENIQYF. As DNA, the CDR3 is TGTGCCACCAGCAGATTGACGGGACAGGAAAACATTCAGTACTTC.

The rearrangement links TRBV27 to TRBJ2-4, with a weak D call TRBD2 (7 bases). This CDR3 contains 15 residues. The V end was cut by 3 bases, the J end by 6 bases, with 15 bases between. CDR1 is MNHEY, CDR2 SMNVEV, per germline (reference sequence). CDR3 bases: TGTGCCAGCAGTTTGCGGGGGCCCAGGGGAAACATTCAGTACTTC. This sequence encodes CASSLRGPRGNIQYF.

The chain has TRBV28 and TRBJ2-1; TRBD2 matches at 9 bases. CDR3 length: 13 amino acids. Losses at the gene ends were 8 bases for V and 8 bases for J; bases not matched to a gene: 7. CDR1 and CDR2 from the germline V gene are MDHEN and SYDVKM. CDR3 nucleotides: TGTGCCAGCGCGGGAGGGAGGGGACATGAGCAGTTCTTC. It codes for CASAGGRGHEQFF.